The T cell receptor (beta chain) under discussion was sequenced for a study of blood T cell repertoires in COVID-19. Study as a whole: Specimens from acute and convalescent COVID-19 originated in the United States, Italy and Spain.

Original data processing: Using reference gene primer amplification, nucleated cell counts were estimated. Here immunoSEQ multiplex PCR was the method, and the copy in TCRdb shows in-frame clones only, minus some. The V and J calls and clone size were taken over from that table, and D and trimming were inferred from the DNA. Among some 140,000 clones listed, roughly 84% were seen once. The germline V gene has CDR1 LGHNA and CDR2 YSLEER. The CDR3 runs 16 residues. Trimming removed 0 bases at V and 7 bases at J, with 18 bases between. The V and J genes are TRBV4-3 and TRBJ2-5, with D possibly matching TRBD2 (6 bases). This TCR came from a woman aged 80 or over with acute or convalescent COVID-19. Sequenced sample: peripheral blood. CDR3 protein: CASSQDRASAIGTQYF. CDR3 coding DNA: TGCGCCAGCAGCCAAGATCGGGCTAGCGCTATCGGGACCCAGTACTTC.